This paragraph reports one TCR beta chain. These data are taken from a study of early T cells in non-severe SARS-CoV-2 infection. This CDR3 contains 15 residues. V gave up 5 bases and J gave up 9 bases, with 20 bases separating them. TCRdb reprocessed the 5' RACE reads with MiXCR, giving one entry per CDR3 protein. The table includes roughly 86,000 distinct CDR3 sequences, 14% to 15% detected once. The material sequenced was whole blood. The source of this sequence is an adult who was a healthcare worker with PCR-confirmed SARS-CoV-2 infection or an uninfected control (not recorded which). The chain couples TRBV12-3 or TRBV12-4 to TRBJ1-5; D is possibly TRBD1 (6 bases). The CDR3 DNA is TGTGCCAGCAGTCGCCTTGAAATTAGGGGGGGGCCCCAGCATTTT. Translating gives CASSRLEIRGGPQHF.